This TCR beta chain is from a study of T-cell memory formation after mild COVID-19. Study results and caveats: Later expanders leaned toward CD4+, whereas clones contracting from day 15 to 85 were balanced CD4/CD8. Contracting CD4+ clones were located mainly in CM and EM, and CD8+ clones in EMRA.

This clonotype was found a few times. What it recognizes is unknown. The TCR alpha and TCR beta cDNA libraries, bearing sample barcodes and UMIs, were generated by 5'RACE using constant-segment primers. TCRdb re-called the 5' RACE reads with MiXCR, one entry per CDR3 protein. The table lists just under 550,000 distinct CDR3 sequences, roughly 22% of them singletons. The germline V and J ends were trimmed by 3 bases and 1 base, with 6 bases remaining between them. The CDR3 consists of 14 residues. The TCR was taken from an adult woman who had mild COVID-19 (a few samples of this study predate the infection). Cell type and time point are not known. J is TRBJ2-2 and V is TRBV12-3 or TRBV12-4; D gene unclear. The sample taken for sequencing was PBMCs or a T cell subset sorted from them (not recorded which). The DNA of the CDR3 is TGTGCCAGCAGTTTTGGAATGAACACCGGGGAGCTGTTTTTT. The encoded protein is CASSFGMNTGELFF.